The rows below give T cell receptor beta chains drawn from one sample of a study of CXCR3-negative and CXCR3-positive naive CD8 T cells. TCRdb re-called the 5' RACE reads and gives one entry per CDR3 protein, without DNA. The table for this sample gives under 85,000 distinct CDR3 sequences. Sequenced sample: naive CXCR3- CD8+ T cells from blood. These receptors came from a human donor in good health. Some clones in this sample may be carry-over from other donors' samples. Both conserved end residues are part of each CDR3. The order of the fields is CDR3 protein, V gene, J gene.

CASSLGKTYEQYF,TRBV5-5,TRBJ2-7
CSVGEGTGNSNQPQHF,TRBV29-1,TRBJ1-5
CASSQHGSTNEKLFF,TRBV4-1,TRBJ1-4
CASSRSGGAADTQYF,TRBV7-3,TRBJ2-3
CASSQVDATDINYGYTF,TRBV4-2,TRBJ1-2
CSFIPGAVAKNIQYF,TRBV29-1,TRBJ2-4
CASRQRQIYGYTF,TRBV21-1,TRBJ1-2
CASSQGRTGGETEAFF,TRBV4-3,TRBJ1-1
CASGLAPLTLAKNIQYF,TRBV12-5,TRBJ2-4
CASSFLVVAGDPSTDTQYF,TRBV28,TRBJ2-3
CASSGGTGKITDTQYF,TRBV9,TRBJ2-3
CASRGRGGLGDEQFF,TRBV28,TRBJ2-1
CSVEWGGRETQYF,TRBV29-1,TRBJ2-5
CATSREGTSGVLYNEQFF,TRBV15,TRBJ2-1
CASSLVGATDTQYF,TRBV12-3/TRBV12-4,TRBJ2-3
CASSPDSDNYEQYF,TRBV5-1,TRBJ2-7
CASSLHRGSNSPLHF,TRBV28,TRBJ1-6
CASSLIQGQGTDTQYF,TRBV28,TRBJ2-3
CASSLVSGGVGYQETQYF,TRBV7-8,TRBJ2-5
CASSEWAGETQYF,TRBV25-1,TRBJ2-5
CSETPYTGELFF,TRBV29-1,TRBJ2-2
CASSLGHNEQFF,TRBV12-3/TRBV12-4,TRBJ2-1
CASSQELRPLGTDTQYF,TRBV4-2,TRBJ2-3
CASSQGSGVMNTEAFF,TRBV4-1,TRBJ1-1
CASSLGNYNEQFF,TRBV5-6,TRBJ2-1
CSVTPGQGTEAFF,TRBV29-1,TRBJ1-1
CASSFVLAGEWAYNEQFF,TRBV7-9,TRBJ2-1
CATTTGTDTQYF,TRBV6-5,TRBJ2-3
CASSQGLRLADEQYF,TRBV4-1,TRBJ2-4
CSVEGTGNVDEQFF,TRBV29-1,TRBJ2-1
CASSTIQGQFSTHEQYF,TRBV7-8,TRBJ2-7
CSVEPQLETYNEQFF,TRBV29-1,TRBJ2-1
CASSLIPGPTISNQPQHF,TRBV19,TRBJ1-5
CASPNIQGPNTEAFF,TRBV2,TRBJ1-1
CASSPASGANVLTF,TRBV11-3,TRBJ2-6
CASSLGSGLAGGEQYF,TRBV28,TRBJ2-7